Below, 4 T cell receptor beta chains from the same sample are listed, as sequenced in a study of T cells after yellow fever vaccination. TCRdb used MiXCR to reprocess the 5' RACE reads, holding one entry per CDR3 protein. The profile shows 400,000 or so distinct CDR3 sequences, about 6% of them singletons. This specimen consisted of PBMCs, obtained 5 days after the yellow fever booster vaccination. The source is a young man who received the YFV17D yellow fever vaccine.

The chain carries TRBV6-2 or TRBV6-3 and TRBJ1-1; no clear D. The germline V and J ends were trimmed by 5 bases and 6 bases, with 7 bases remaining between them. Germline CDR1 and CDR2: MNHEY and SVGEGT. This CDR3 contains 11 residues. CDR3 in DNA: TGTGCCAGCAGTGACCGTCCTGAAGCTTTCTTT. Its translation: CASSDRPEAFF.

This chain links TRBV12-3 or TRBV12-4 with TRBJ1-1; D perhaps matches TRBD1 (5 bases). Trimming stripped 7 bases from V and 0 bases from J, with 12 bases between. The CDR3 sequence is 14 residues long. The CDR3: CASTLRQMNTEAFF. Written as DNA, the CDR3 is TGTGCCAGCACCCTGAGACAGATGAACACTGAAGCTTTCTTT.

The CDR3 loop reads CASSLDSGLAGVGDTQYF. The CDR3 region has the DNA TGTGCCAGCAGCTTAGATTCGGGACTAGCGGGAGTGGGAGATACGCAGTATTTT. The chain employs TRBV11-2 and TRBJ2-3, with 14 bases aligning to TRBD2. The germline V gene encodes CDR1 SGHAT and CDR2 FQNNGV. After removal of 0 bases from V and 5 bases from J, the junction contained 7 bases not matched to a gene. The CDR3 sequence is 18 residues long.

This clonotype was observed many times. This rearrangement joins TRBV29-1 to TRBJ2-5; maybe TRBD1 (6 bases). There are 13 residues in the CDR3. Germline V gene sequence: CDR1 SQVTM, CDR2 ANQGSEA. The V end lost 6 bases, the J end lost 2 bases, and 13 bases lay between the germline ends. The CDR3 DNA sequence: TGCAGCGTCCTCAGGGGACCACAAGAGACCCAGTACTTC. Translating it yields CSVLRGPQETQYF.